This is a list of T cell receptor beta chains from one sample in a study of blood T cell repertoires in COVID-19. Profiling relied on immunoSEQ multiplex PCR, and the TCRdb table lists in-frame clones only, not all of them. The sample includes fewer than 85,000 clones, around 85% seen only once; the top ten take roughly 5.7%. What was sequenced was peripheral blood. The receptors originated from a man aged 55 to 70 with acute or convalescent COVID-19. CDR3s include the opening cysteine and the closing phenylalanine or tryptophan. A D gene is named only where the DNA matches it firmly. Rows give clone size only sometimes, using once, few, many, or a class for an expanded clone.

d_call	v_call	clone_size	j_call	cdr3_nt	cdr3_aa
NA	TRBV15	once	TRBJ1-1	TGTGCCACCGCAGGGAACACTGAAGCTTTCTTT	CATAGNTEAFF
TRBD1	TRBV10-2	NA	TRBJ2-1	TGCGCCAGCTCCGGACAGGGGCGGAATGAGCAGTTCTTC	CASSGQGRNEQFF
TRBD1	TRBV20-1	NA	TRBJ2-3	TGCAGTGCTGACAGGGTGGATACGCAGTATTTT	CSADRVDTQYF
NA	TRBV6-1	NA	TRBJ1-2	TGTGCCAGCAGTGAGGGGGGGTATGGCTACACCTTC	CASSEGGYGYTF
NA	TRBV12-3/TRBV12-4	NA	TRBJ2-5	TGTGCCAGCAGTTTATATATTCAAGAGACCCAGTACTTC	CASSLYIQETQYF
NA	TRBV5-6	NA	TRBJ2-1	TGTGCCAGCAGCTTGGACTTGGGCCTAAACTCCTACAATGAGCAGTTCTTC	CASSLDLGLNSYNEQFF
NA	TRBV5-1	NA	TRBJ2-1	TGCGCCAGCAGCCAACAGGACGGATACTACAATGAGCAGTTCTTC	CASSQQDGYYNEQFF
NA	TRBV12-3/TRBV12-4	NA	TRBJ1-2	TGTGCCAGCAGCCCTGACAGATTTTATGGCTACACCTTC	CASSPDRFYGYTF
TRBD1	TRBV6-6	NA	TRBJ1-5	TGTGCCAGCAGTAAAGGACAGGTCGATCAGCCCCAGCATTTT	CASSKGQVDQPQHF
NA	TRBV20-1	NA	TRBJ1-2	TGCAGTGCCCCGTCCGAGGGCGGCTACACCTTC	CSAPSEGGYTF
NA	TRBV11-2	few	TRBJ1-2	TGTGCCTCTAATAGGGGCAGGGGAGATGGCTACACCTTC	CASNRGRGDGYTF
TRBD2	TRBV20-1	NA	TRBJ2-1	TGCAGTGCTGGTGCTTGGCGGGGGGGCCGATATGAGCAGTTCTTC	CSAGAWRGGRYEQFF
NA	TRBV21-1	NA	TRBJ1-6	TGTGCCAGCAGCTCCGGGCAGGGGTGGCGGAATTCACCCCTCCACTTT	CASSSGQGWRNSPLHF
TRBD1	TRBV6-5	once	TRBJ1-2	TGTGCCAGCAGCCAGGGGGTCCGAGGTGGCTACACCTTC	CASSQGVRGGYTF
TRBD1	TRBV5-1	NA	TRBJ2-7	TGCGCCAGCAGCCCAGGACAGGGGTCCTACGAGCAGTACTTC	CASSPGQGSYEQYF
TRBD2	TRBV27	NA	TRBJ2-3	TGTGCCAGCAGTTTTGGGGTAGCGGGGGCGTCTATCACAGATACGCAGTATTTT	CASSFGVAGASITDTQYF
TRBD2	TRBV5-1	NA	TRBJ2-5	TGCGCCAGCAGCACTATTGGGAGGGGCCCAGAGACCCAGTACTTC	CASSTIGRGPETQYF
NA	TRBV18	NA	TRBJ2-7	TGTGCCAGCTCGCCTAAATCCGCCTACGAGCAGTACTTC	CASSPKSAYEQYF
TRBD1	TRBV19	once	TRBJ1-6	TGTGCCAGTAGTGATACCGGGACAGGGAGAAGTAATTCACCCCTCCACTTT	CASSDTGTGRSNSPLHF
TRBD1	TRBV9	NA	TRBJ2-5	TGTGCCAGCAGCCGGACAGGGCAAGAGACCCAGTACTTC	CASSRTGQETQYF
NA	TRBV13	NA	TRBJ1-1	TGTGCCAGCAGCCGAGACAGATCACGGTCGAACACTGAAGCTTTCTTT	CASSRDRSRSNTEAFF
TRBD1	TRBV11-3	NA	TRBJ1-1	TGTGCCAGCAGCGAACAGGGGAGCACTGAAGCTTTCTTT	CASSEQGSTEAFF
TRBD2	TRBV10-1	NA	TRBJ2-7	TGCGCCAGCAGTCCAGGACTAGCGGGGGCCTACGAGCAGTACTTC	CASSPGLAGAYEQYF
TRBD2	TRBV7-8	NA	TRBJ2-5	TGTGCCAGCAGCCCCTTCACTAGCGGCCATCAAGAGACCCAGTACTTC	CASSPFTSGHQETQYF
NA	TRBV9	NA	TRBJ1-4	TGTGCCAGCAGCGTAGAGGGGCCTGGAAAACTGTTTTTT	CASSVEGPGKLFF
TRBD1	TRBV4-3	NA	TRBJ2-1	TGCGCCAGCAGCCAAGGGGACAGCTCCTACAATGAGCAGTTCTTC	CASSQGDSSYNEQFF
NA	TRBV7-2	NA	TRBJ1-2	TGTGCCAGCAGCTTAGGACGATTTGTTTGGGACACTAAGGCGGGCTACACCTTC	CASSLGRFVWDTKAGYTF
TRBD1	TRBV4-3	NA	TRBJ1-2	TGCGCCAGCAGCCAAATATTTCAGGGGGCGCATATGGACGGCTACACCTTC	CASSQIFQGAHMDGYTF
TRBD2	TRBV9	NA	TRBJ2-5	TGTGCCAGCAGCCGACGGGGGGGCGTTACAATCGGGGAGACCCAGTACTTC	CASSRRGGVTIGETQYF
NA	TRBV4-3	NA	TRBJ2-7	TGCGCCAGCAGCCAAGATGCAGGGGCCTACGAGCAGTACTTC	CASSQDAGAYEQYF
TRBD1	TRBV6-2/TRBV6-3	NA	TRBJ1-1	TGTGCCAGCAGTTACTCGAAGGGACAGGGTGGGACTGAAGCTTTCTTT	CASSYSKGQGGTEAFF
NA	TRBV11-2	NA	TRBJ1-1	TGTGCCAGCAGCTTATTAACGGGGAGCCCTGAAGCTTTCTTT	CASSLLTGSPEAFF
NA	TRBV3-1/TRBV3-2	once	TRBJ1-4	TGTGCCAGCAGCCAGTTTCTCTCCGGGTTTGACGCAACTAATGAAAAACTGTTTTTT	CASSQFLSGFDATNEKLFF
NA	TRBV12-3/TRBV12-4	NA	TRBJ1-1	TGTGCCAGCAGTTTCGTCAGGAACACTGAAGCTTTCTTT	CASSFVRNTEAFF
NA	TRBV20-1	once	TRBJ1-1	TGCAGTGCTAGTCCCTCGAGAGGGGGCACTGAAGCTTTCTTT	CSASPSRGGTEAFF
TRBD1	TRBV7-8	NA	TRBJ1-2	TGTGCCAGCAGCCCGAAGGACAGGCTAACTTATGGCTACACCTTC	CASSPKDRLTYGYTF
NA	TRBV12-5	few	TRBJ1-6	TGTGCTAGTGCCAAAGAAACAGGGCTGCCCCTCCACTTT	CASAKETGLPLHF
TRBD1	TRBV7-8	NA	TRBJ1-2	TGTGCCAGCAGCTTAAAGGTTAGGGACAGGGACCTGCTAAACTATGGCTACACCTTC	CASSLKVRDRDLLNYGYTF
NA	TRBV11-3	NA	TRBJ2-7	TGTGCCAGCAGCTTGGGAGATAGCCTGCCCAACGAGCAGTACTTC	CASSLGDSLPNEQYF